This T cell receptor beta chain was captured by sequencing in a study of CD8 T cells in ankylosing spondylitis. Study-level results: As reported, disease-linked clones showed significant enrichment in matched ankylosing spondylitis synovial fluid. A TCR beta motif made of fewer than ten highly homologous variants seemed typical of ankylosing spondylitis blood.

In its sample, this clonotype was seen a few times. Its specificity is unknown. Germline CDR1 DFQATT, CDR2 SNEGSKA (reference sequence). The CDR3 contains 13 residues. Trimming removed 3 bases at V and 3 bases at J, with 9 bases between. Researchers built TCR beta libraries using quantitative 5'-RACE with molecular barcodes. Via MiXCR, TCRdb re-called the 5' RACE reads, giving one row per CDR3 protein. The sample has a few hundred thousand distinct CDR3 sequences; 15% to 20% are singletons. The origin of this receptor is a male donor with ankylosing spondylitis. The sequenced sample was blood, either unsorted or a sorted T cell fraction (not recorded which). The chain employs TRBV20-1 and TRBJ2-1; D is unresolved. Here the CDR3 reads CSASAPSYNEQFF. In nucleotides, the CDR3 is TGCAGTGCTAGCGCGCCAAGCTACAATGAGCAGTTCTTC.